The clone carrying this T cell receptor (beta chain) turned up a few times. With V trimmed by 4 bases and J by 0 bases, 14 bases remained unmatched. Germline assignment: CDR1 SGHTA and CDR2 FQGTGA. This CDR3 spans 19 amino acids. This record belongs to a study of blood T cell repertoires in COVID-19. Study overall: PBMCs, B-cell-depleted T cells, or T cells provided the cDNA or gDNA that made up the material.

Clones were read by immunoSEQ multiplex PCR, and TCRdb kept only the in-frame ones, dropping some. The sample consists of fewer than 300,000 clones, 88% of them appearing once. This rearrangement joins TRBV7-3 to TRBJ1-1; 10 bases fit TRBD1. The sample was peripheral blood. This TCR was sampled from a woman in her 30s with acute or convalescent COVID-19. CDR3 nucleotides: TGTGCCAGCAGCTCAATGAAGGAGACAGGGGGCAGGATGAACACTGAAGCTTTCTTT. Translating gives CASSSMKETGGRMNTEAFF. The complete variable domain, with remaining parts taken from reference TRBV7-3 and TRBJ1-1, reads GAGVSQTPSNKVTEKGKYVELRCDPISGHTALYWYRQSLGQGPEFLIYFQGTGAADDSGLPNDRFFAVRPEGSVSTLKIQRTERGDSAVYLCASSSMKETGGRMNTEAFFGQGTRLTVV.